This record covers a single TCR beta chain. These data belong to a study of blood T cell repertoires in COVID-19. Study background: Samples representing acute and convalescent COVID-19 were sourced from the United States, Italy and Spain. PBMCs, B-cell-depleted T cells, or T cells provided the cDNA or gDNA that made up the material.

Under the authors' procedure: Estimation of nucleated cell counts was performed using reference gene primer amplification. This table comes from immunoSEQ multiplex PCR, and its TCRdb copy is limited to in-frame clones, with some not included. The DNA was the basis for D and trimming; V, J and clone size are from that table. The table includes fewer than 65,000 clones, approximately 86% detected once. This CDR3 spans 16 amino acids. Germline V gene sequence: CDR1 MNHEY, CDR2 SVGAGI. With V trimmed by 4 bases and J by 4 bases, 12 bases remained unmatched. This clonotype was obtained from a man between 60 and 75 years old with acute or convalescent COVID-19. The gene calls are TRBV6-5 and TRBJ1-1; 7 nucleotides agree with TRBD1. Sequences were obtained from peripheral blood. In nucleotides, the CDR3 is TGTGCCAGCAGTTTCCTAAAGCGACAGGGAAGCACTGAAGCTTTCTTT. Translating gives CASSFLKRQGSTEAFF.